Listed below are T cell receptor beta chains from one sample, sequenced in a study of T cells in Graves' hyperthyroidism and ophthalmopathy. TCRdb recomputed calls from the multiplex PCR reads with MiXCR, one row per CDR3 protein. Here the sample spans around 350,000 distinct CDR3 sequences, 15% to 17% being singletons. Sequenced sample: blood. These receptors were taken from a woman aged 18-29 years with Graves' hyperthyroidism that later progressed to Graves' ophthalmopathy. Both conserved end residues are part of each CDR3. The order of the fields is V gene, J gene, D gene, clone size, CDR3 DNA, CDR3 protein. A D gene is named only where the DNA matches it firmly. Rows give clone size only sometimes, using once, few, many, or a class for an expanded clone.

TRBV5-1	TRBJ2-7	TRBD1	many	TGCGCCAGCAGCGTAGGACAGGGGGCTGTGTACGAGCAGTACTTC	CASSVGQGAVYEQYF
TRBV25-1	TRBJ1-4	TRBD1	few	TGTGCCAGCAGTGCCCGGGACAGGGGAAATGAAAAACTGTTTTTT	CASSARDRGNEKLFF
TRBV6-2/TRBV6-3	TRBJ2-5	TRBD1	many	TGTGCCAGCAGTTACGGAGCAGGGGGCGTACAAGAGACCCAGTACTTC	CASSYGAGGVQETQYF
TRBV20-1	TRBJ1-2	TRBD1	many	TGCAGTGCTAGAGCTTCCGGGACAGGGGATGGCTACACCTTC	CSARASGTGDGYTF
TRBV20-1	TRBJ2-5	TRBD2	many	TGCAGTGCTCGTAAAGTAACTAGCGCACAAGAGACCCAGTACTTC	CSARKVTSAQETQYF
TRBV5-1	TRBJ1-1	TRBD1	NA	TGCGCCAGCAGCTACGGGACAGGGGGTGAAGCTTTCTTT	CASSYGTGGEAFF
TRBV10-3	TRBJ2-7	TRBD1	many	TGTGCCATCCGGGACAGGGACAACGAGCAGTACTTC	CAIRDRDNEQYF
TRBV27	TRBJ2-1	NA	NA	TGTGCCAGCAGTTTAAAGGCTCAAAATGAGCAGTTCTTC	CASSLKAQNEQFF
TRBV19	TRBJ2-1	TRBD2	NA	TGTGCCAGTAGTATTTCTATTCGGGGGACTAGCGAATACAATGAGCAGTTCTTC	CASSISIRGTSEYNEQFF
TRBV7-9	TRBJ2-5	TRBD2	many	TGTGCCAGCCTAGCGGGATTTGATGTGGAGGAGACCCAGTACTTC	CASLAGFDVEETQYF
TRBV7-2	TRBJ2-2	NA	many	TGTGCCAGCAGCCACGGGACTGGAGCCGGGGAGCTGTTTTTT	CASSHGTGAGELFF
TRBV15	TRBJ2-1	TRBD2	many	TGTGCCACCAGCACCACCGATTTACTAGCGGGAGTGGCGGGGGAGCAGTTCTTC	CATSTTDLLAGVAGEQFF
TRBV20-1	TRBJ1-1	NA	many	TGCAGTGCTAGAGATCAGAGGAGGATTGAAGCTTTCTTT	CSARDQRRIEAFF
TRBV10-3	TRBJ2-1	TRBD2	NA	TGTGCCACACAAGGGACTAGCGGACAAGAGCAGTTCTTC	CATQGTSGQEQFF
TRBV5-8	TRBJ2-6	NA	NA	TGTGCCAGCAGCTTATACACTGGGACGGCTGGGGCCAACGTCCTGACTTTC	CASSLYTGTAGANVLTF
TRBV27	TRBJ1-2	TRBD1	many	TGTGCCAGCAGTTTAACCGGGACAGGGACCTGGGGCTATGGCTACACCTTC	CASSLTGTGTWGYGYTF
TRBV28	TRBJ2-2	NA	NA	TGTGCCAGCACCCTAACGGGGGACGGGGAGCTGTTTTTT	CASTLTGDGELFF
TRBV5-1	TRBJ2-3	NA	many	TGCGCCAGCAGCTTGGAGGGCCTAGGGGCAGATACGCAGTATTTT	CASSLEGLGADTQYF
TRBV27	TRBJ2-2	NA	few	TGTGCCAGCACGGGGATCACCGGGGAGCTGTTTTTT	CASTGITGELFF
TRBV4-1	TRBJ2-1	TRBD2	few	TGCGCCAGCAGCCCAGCCGGGACTAGCGTTGACAATGAGCAGTTCTTC	CASSPAGTSVDNEQFF
TRBV5-1	TRBJ2-1	NA	many	TGTGCCAGCAGCTTAGTCGGTGAGCAGTTCTTC	CASSLVGEQFF
TRBV2	TRBJ1-2	NA	many	TGTGCCAGTAGCACGGGGGATGGCTACACCTTC	CASSTGDGYTF